This entry lists 30 T cell receptor beta chains sequenced from one sample in a study of human T cells and chemical hapten exposure. The sample's time point: pre-sensitization, week 0. As for treatment: therapeutic diphenylcyclopropenone sensitization with weekly scalp DPC. MiXCR was run by TCRdb on the RACE reads, yielding one entry per CDR3 protein. Among under 110,000 distinct CDR3 sequences listed, around 12% were seen once. Sequenced here: whole blood, sampled in connection with sensitization to the hapten diphenylcyclopropenone (DPC). These receptor sequences come from a woman aged 50 to 60 with alopecia areata. Some clones in this sample may be carry-over from other donors' samples.

This chain joins TRBV20-1 and TRBJ2-1, with 7 bases lining up with TRBD2. The CDR3 covers 15 residues. CDR1 and CDR2 from the germline V gene are DFQATT and SNEGSKA (reference sequence). The J segment lost 2 bases and the V segment lost 3 bases, leaving 7 bases of the junction unmatched. CDR3 sequence: CSASILAETYNEQFF. The DNA of the CDR3 is TGCAGTGCTAGTATCCTAGCGGAAACCTACAATGAGCAGTTCTTC.

This clonotype showed up just a few times. The chain recombines TRBV7-6 with TRBJ1-3; TRBD1 is a possible D gene (5 bases). Trimming took off 5 bases at V and 4 bases at J, with 15 bases between the two ends. CDR1 SGHVS and CDR2 FNYEAQ come from the germline V gene. This CDR3 region has 15 residues. The CDR3 DNA sequence: TGTGCCAGCAGCCCGAGCAGGGCGGCCGGAAACACCATATATTTT. Residues: CASSPSRAAGNTIYF.

There are many counts of this clonotype. This chain uses TRBV2 with TRBJ2-1; 8 bases line up with TRBD1. This CDR3 spans 17 amino acids. The germline V gene encodes CDR1 SNHLY and CDR2 FYNNEI. V was pared by 8 bases and J by 0 bases, with 12 bases of the junction left unmatched. The CDR3 bases are TGTGCCAGCGGAACGCTGGACAGGGCCATCTCCTACAATGAGCAGTTCTTC. Translation: CASGTLDRAISYNEQFF.

This clonotype was detected many times. The chain is built from TRBV7-2 and TRBJ1-2; the D gene is possibly TRBD1 (6 bases). V dropped 5 bases and J dropped 4 bases, with 20 bases sitting between them. Germline CDR1 is SGHTA and CDR2 is FQGNSA. The length of the CDR3 is 16 residues. The CDR3 loop reads CASSPRQAPMGYGYTF. For the CDR3, the DNA is TGTGCCAGCAGCCCACGACAGGCCCCTATGGGCTATGGCTACACCTTC.

The genes are TRBV11-1 and TRBJ1-1; D not resolved. With 4 bases removed from V and 9 bases from J, the gap between germline ends came to 12 bases. Germline loops: CDR1 SGHAT, CDR2 FQDESV (reference sequence). The CDR3 is made up of 12 amino acids. Here the CDR3 DNA reads TGTGCCAGCAGCTCCCCCGGAGGGCAAGCTTTCTTT. This gives the protein CASSSPGGQAFF.

The chain joins TRBV11-3 to TRBJ2-3, with a tentative D call TRBD1 (6 bases). The germline CDR1 and CDR2 sequences are SGHNT and YENEEA. V lost 4 bases to trimming and J lost 0 bases, with 8 bases between them. The CDR3 runs 14 residues. The DNA for the CDR3 is TGTGCCAGCAGCTCGGGACACAGCACAGATACGCAGTATTTT. Amino acid sequence: CASSSGHSTDTQYF.

This clonotype was counted between two and nine times. This chain connects TRBV7-2 to TRBJ2-1; 8 nucleotides match TRBD1. The CDR3 totals 15 residues. V lost 7 bases and J lost 2; bases outside the gene matches: 7. Germline V gene lookup returns CDR1 SGHTA and CDR2 FQGNSA. The CDR3 spells CASTLQGAPYNEQFF. In DNA form, the CDR3 reads TGTGCCAGCACCCTCCAGGGGGCCCCCTACAATGAGCAGTTCTTC.

At least ten counts were recorded for this clonotype. The V call is TRBV11-2, the J call TRBJ2-3; 8 nucleotides match TRBD1. J lost 6 bases, V lost 4 bases, and 9 bases had no gene match. This CDR3 comprises 15 residues. Germline CDR1 and CDR2: SGHAT and FQNNGV. The CDR3 sequence is CASSSRTGTMDTQYF. CDR3 bases: TGTGCCAGCAGCTCGCGGACAGGGACAATGGATACGCAGTATTTT.

This clonotype was observed at least ten times. The chain is built from TRBV12-3 or TRBV12-4 and TRBJ2-7; D is ambiguous. CDR3 length: 14 amino acids. Trimming took 3 bases from V and 0 from J, leaving 9 bases between them. The CDR3 spells CASSFGRSSYEQYF. The CDR3 region has the DNA TGTGCCAGCAGTTTCGGACGGAGCTCCTACGAGCAGTACTTC.

The chain carries TRBV11-2 and TRBJ2-5, with unresolved D. Trimming left V 6 bases short and J 2 bases short, with 10 bases between. This CDR3 region has 13 residues. Germline V gene sequence: CDR1 SGHAT, CDR2 FQNNGV. CDR3 sequence reads: CASSLHGQETQYF. The CDR3 nucleotides read TGTGCCAGCAGTCTTCACGGGCAAGAGACCCAGTACTTC.

The chain couples TRBV24-1 to TRBJ2-1, with D perhaps TRBD1 (7 bases). Germline V CDR1 and CDR2: KGHDR, SFDVKD. The CDR3 totals 15 residues. V gave up 5 bases and J gave up 8 bases, with 18 bases separating them. The CDR3 DNA is TGTGCCACCAGTGTTGCCGGGACAGAGCGGGATGAGCAGTTCTTC. It yields the protein CATSVAGTERDEQFF.

This clonotype was counted only a few times. The chain joins TRBV29-1 to TRBJ2-3; D is unclear. CDR1 SQVTM and CDR2 ANQGSEA come from the germline V gene. Trimming stripped 2 bases from V and 10 bases from J, with 7 bases between. CDR3 length equals 10 residues. The CDR3 reads CSVEYPAQYF. The DNA for the CDR3 is TGCAGCGTTGAATACCCCGCGCAGTATTTT.

The chain has TRBV12-3 or TRBV12-4 and TRBJ2-1, with 7 bases identical to TRBD2. Trimming removed 7 bases from V and 5 bases from J; junction bases left unmatched: 20. CDR3 length: 18 amino acids. This CDR3 is CASTMGSSASGLHNEQFF. Written as DNA, the CDR3 is TGTGCCAGCACTATGGGAAGTTCGGCTAGCGGACTACACAATGAGCAGTTCTTC.

This clonotype was found a few times. The chain couples TRBV7-9 to TRBJ2-1; D is tentatively TRBD1 or TRBD2 (5 bases each). The CDR3 spans 18 residues. V lost 5 bases, J lost 2 bases, and 22 bases lay in between. Germline V gene lookup returns CDR1 SEHNR and CDR2 FQNEAQ (reference sequence). This chain's CDR3 is CASSPPAGAFRAYNEQFF. CDR3 bases: TGTGCCAGCAGCCCCCCGGCCGGGGCGTTTCGCGCCTACAATGAGCAGTTCTTC.

This chain uses TRBV6-5 with TRBJ2-7, with D unclear. Germline V lookup: CDR1 MNHEY, CDR2 SVGAGI. The CDR3 consists of 15 residues. Trimming removed 3 bases at V and 4 bases at J, with 16 bases between. The chain's CDR3 is CASSYFHELGYEQYF. CDR3 nucleotide sequence: TGTGCCAGCAGTTATTTCCATGAGCTCGGGTACGAGCAGTACTTC.

The chain carries TRBV7-2 and TRBJ1-5, with 8 bases aligning to TRBD1. Germline CDR1 is SGHTA and CDR2 is FQGNSA. The junction had 6 bases not matched to a gene; V was cut back by 1 base and J by 4 bases. This CDR3 has 16 residues. The CDR3 bases are TGTGCCAGCAGCTTAGTCGCGCAGGGGGCAAATCAGCCCCAGCATTTT. This codes for CASSLVAQGANQPQHF. The full variable domain, its missing parts supplied by reference TRBV7-2 and TRBJ1-5, is GAGVSQSPSNKVTEKGKDVELRCDPISGHTALYWYRQSLGQGLEFLIYFQGNSAPDKSGLPSDRFSAERTGGSVSTLTIQRTQQEDSAVYLCASSLVAQGANQPQHFGDGTRLSIL.

This clonotype was detected only a few times. The chain joins TRBV7-2 to TRBJ2-7; possibly TRBD1 for D (5 bases). This CDR3 contains 15 residues. V was cut by 2 bases and J by 2 bases, with 13 bases left in between. The germline gives CDR1 SGHTA, CDR2 FQGNSA. The CDR3 DNA reads TGTGCCAGCAGCTTATCCGCCAGGGCCCCCTACGAGCAGTACTTC. The encoded protein is CASSLSARAPYEQYF.

The chain has TRBV7-2 and TRBJ2-3; 11 nucleotides line up with TRBD2. There are 18 residues in the CDR3. Germline values: CDR1 SGHTA, CDR2 FQGNSA. Germline trimming cut 5 bases from V and 0 bases from J; bases unmatched to any gene: 10. The CDR3 sequence: CASSRQGRLAGSTDTQYF. CDR3 coding DNA: TGTGCCAGCAGCCGACAGGGGAGACTAGCGGGGAGCACAGATACGCAGTATTTT.

This clonotype showed up just a few times. The chain combines TRBV20-1 with TRBJ2-3, with D maybe TRBD2 (5 bases). This CDR3 region has 14 residues. V gave up 6 bases and J gave up 2 bases, with 15 bases separating them. Germline-derived CDR1 and CDR2 are DFQATT and SNEGSKA (reference sequence). CDR3 nucleotides: TGCAGTGCCCCGAGGGCGGGCTTCACAGATACGCAGTATTTT. Protein sequence: CSAPRAGFTDTQYF.

This clonotype appeared a few times. The chain has TRBV19 and TRBJ2-7; D possibly corresponds to TRBD1 (6 bases). Germline assignment: CDR1 LNHDA and CDR2 SQIVND (reference sequence). The CDR3 length is 20 residues. Trimming left V 4 bases short and J 3 bases short, with 31 bases between. Here the CDR3 reads CASSTTALGRGVPNHYEQYF. The CDR3 nucleotides are TGTGCCAGTAGTACGACCGCCTTGGGCAGGGGCGTACCCAACCACTACGAGCAGTACTTC.

The V and J genes are TRBV12-3 or TRBV12-4 and TRBJ1-5, with D possibly being TRBD1 (6 bases). The CDR3 sequence is 11 residues long. Trimming removed 7 bases from V and 11 bases from J, with 12 bases in between. In DNA form, the CDR3 reads TGTGCCAGCACCCAGGGGTGGGCCCAGCATTTT. Its protein is CASTQGWAQHF.

DNA of the CDR3: TGTGCCAGCAGTGAAGGTGACCGGAGCACAGATACGCAGTATTTT. Its protein product is CASSEGDRSTDTQYF. The V gene is TRBV2, the J gene TRBJ2-3; D not resolved. V lost 1 base and J lost 0, with 8 bases in between. Germline CDR1 reads SNHLY; CDR2 reads FYNNEI. This CDR3 is built from 15 residues.

This clonotype has a count of ten or more. The chain employs TRBV2 and TRBJ2-2, with D hard to call. Trimming stripped 9 bases from V and 1 base from J, with 12 bases between. The germline V gene encodes CDR1 SNHLY and CDR2 FYNNEI. CDR3 length equals 14 residues. The DNA of the CDR3 is TGTGCCAGGTCCAGGTTGGGGAACACCGGGGAGCTGTTTTTT. Encoded protein: CARSRLGNTGELFF.

In its sample, this clonotype was seen a few times. The chain joins TRBV7-8 to TRBJ2-7; D may be TRBD2 (6 bases). The CDR3 has 17 amino acids. Germline-derived CDR1 and CDR2 are SGHVS and FQNEAQ. The V gene lost 0 bases and the J gene lost 0 bases, with 15 bases spanning the gap. CDR3 DNA sequence: TGTGCCAGCAGCTTAGCGTATCGGCGGGGACCCTCCTACGAGCAGTACTTC. As protein: CASSLAYRRGPSYEQYF.

This clonotype appeared many times. The V and J genes are TRBV7-2 and TRBJ2-7; no reliable D call. The CDR3 consists of 12 residues. The germline CDR1 and CDR2 sequences are SGHTA and FQGNSA. V lost 0 bases to trimming and J lost 9 bases, with 9 bases between them. Here the CDR3 reads CASSLAGYVQYF. CDR3 nucleotides: TGTGCCAGCAGCTTAGCAGGGTATGTGCAGTACTTC.

This clonotype was detected a few times. The chain couples TRBV11-2 to TRBJ1-1; D is unclear. CDR1 is SGHAT, CDR2 FQNNGV, per germline. Between the trimmed V and J ends, which lost 5 bases and 9 bases, there was a span of 10 bases. The CDR3 is made up of 11 amino acids. CDR3 in DNA: TGTGCCAGCAGCACCTCGCCCCAAGCTTTCTTT. Its protein product is CASSTSPQAFF.

This chain joins TRBV6-2 or TRBV6-3 and TRBJ2-7; no definite D call. This CDR3 comprises 16 residues. The V gene lost 4 bases and the J gene lost 5 bases, with 21 bases spanning the gap. CDR1 MNHEY and CDR2 SVGEGT come from the germline V gene. The CDR3 loop reads CASSSFRASNGDEQYF. The DNA of the CDR3 is TGTGCCAGCAGTTCTTTCCGGGCCTCCAACGGCGACGAGCAGTACTTC.

V is TRBV7-2 and J is TRBJ1-1; D is uncertain. Germline V CDR1 and CDR2: SGHTA, FQGNSA. The CDR3 spans 13 residues. V gave up 1 base and J gave up 4 bases, with 7 bases separating them. Here the CDR3 reads CASSLVQITEAFF. CDR3 bases: TGTGCCAGCAGCTTAGTCCAGATCACTGAAGCTTTCTTT.

In this sample, this clonotype turned up once. J is TRBJ2-1 and V is TRBV7-2; D gene uncertain. The V end lost 1 base, the J end lost 2 bases, and 15 bases lay between the germline ends. Germline V gene sequence: CDR1 SGHTA, CDR2 FQGNSA. This CDR3 contains 17 residues. DNA for the CDR3: TGTGCCAGCAGCTTAGTTGTGGTGCAACGTCCCTACAATGAGCAGTTCTTC. This translates into CASSLVVVQRPYNEQFF.

There are many counts of this clonotype. The genes are TRBV28 and TRBJ2-4, with a tentative D call TRBD1 (5 bases). Germline CDR1 MDHEN, CDR2 SYDVKM. The CDR3 length is 15 residues. Trimming took 5 bases from V and 2 from J, leaving 13 bases between them. The DNA for the CDR3 is TGTGCCAGCAGTAAAGGGGATGTGACCAAAAACATTCAGTACTTC. This sequence encodes CASSKGDVTKNIQYF. The full variable domain, rest sourced from reference TRBV28 and TRBJ2-4, is DVKVTQSSRYLVKRTGEKVFLECVQDMDHENMFWYRQDPGLGLRLIYFSYDVKMKEKGDIPEGYSVSREKKERFSLILESASTNQTSMYLCASSKGDVTKNIQYFGAGTRLSVL.